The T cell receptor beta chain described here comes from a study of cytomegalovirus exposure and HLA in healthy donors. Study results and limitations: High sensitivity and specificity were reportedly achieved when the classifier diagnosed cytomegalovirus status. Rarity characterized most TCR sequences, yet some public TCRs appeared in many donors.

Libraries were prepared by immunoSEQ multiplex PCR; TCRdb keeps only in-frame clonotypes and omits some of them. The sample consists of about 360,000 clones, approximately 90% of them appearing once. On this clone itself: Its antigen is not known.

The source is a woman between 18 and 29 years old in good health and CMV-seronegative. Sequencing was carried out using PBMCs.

CDR3 amino acids: CASSLKGYTRLNGREVTQYF. CDR3 DNA: TGTGCCAGCAGTTTAAAAGGGTATACTCGCTTGAACGGACGGGAGGTGACCCAGTACTTC. The rearrangement links TRBV27 to TRBJ2-5; 7 bases line up with TRBD2. The CDR3 sequence is 20 residues long. With 2 bases clipped from V and 7 bases from J, the junction kept 25 bases outside the gene matches. CDR1 and CDR2 (germline): MNHEY, SMNVEV (reference sequence).